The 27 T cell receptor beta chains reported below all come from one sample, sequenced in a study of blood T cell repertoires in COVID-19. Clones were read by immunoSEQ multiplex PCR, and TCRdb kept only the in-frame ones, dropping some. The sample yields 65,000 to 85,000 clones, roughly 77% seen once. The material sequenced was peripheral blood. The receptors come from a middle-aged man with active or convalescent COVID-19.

CDR3 protein: CASTPRPGRRDTEAFF. In DNA form, the CDR3 reads TGTGCCAGTACCCCTAGGCCAGGGAGGAGGGACACTGAAGCTTTCTTT. This rearrangement joins TRBV19 to TRBJ1-1, with D possibly being TRBD1 (5 bases). V was pared by 7 bases and J by 3 bases, with 21 bases between. This CDR3 has 16 residues. CDR1 is LNHDA and CDR2 is SQIVND in the germline V gene (reference sequence).

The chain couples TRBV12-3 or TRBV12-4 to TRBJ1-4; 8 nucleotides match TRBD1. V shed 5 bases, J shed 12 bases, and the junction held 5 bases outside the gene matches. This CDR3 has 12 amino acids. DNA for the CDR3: TGTGCCAGCAGTCCAGGGGGCAGGGAACTGTTTTTT. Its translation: CASSPGGRELFF.

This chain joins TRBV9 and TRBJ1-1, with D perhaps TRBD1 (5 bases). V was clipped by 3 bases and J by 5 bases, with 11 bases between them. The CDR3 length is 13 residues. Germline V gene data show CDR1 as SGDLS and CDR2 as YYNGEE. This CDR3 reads CASSAPGRTEAFF. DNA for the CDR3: TGTGCCAGCAGCGCCCCAGGGCGGACTGAAGCTTTCTTT.

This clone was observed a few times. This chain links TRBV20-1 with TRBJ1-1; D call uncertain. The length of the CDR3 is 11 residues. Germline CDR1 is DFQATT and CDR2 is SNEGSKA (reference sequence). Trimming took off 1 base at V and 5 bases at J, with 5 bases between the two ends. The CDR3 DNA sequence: TGCAGTGCTAGAGTAACTACTGAAGCTTTCTTT. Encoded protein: CSARVTTEAFF.

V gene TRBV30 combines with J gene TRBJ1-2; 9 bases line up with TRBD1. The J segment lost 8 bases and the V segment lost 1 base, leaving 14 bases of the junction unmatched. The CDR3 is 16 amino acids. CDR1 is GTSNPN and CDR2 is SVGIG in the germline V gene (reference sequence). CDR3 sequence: CAWSGRTGVLIGGYTF. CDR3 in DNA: TGTGCCTGGAGTGGCAGGACAGGGGTCCTTATTGGGGGCTACACCTTC.

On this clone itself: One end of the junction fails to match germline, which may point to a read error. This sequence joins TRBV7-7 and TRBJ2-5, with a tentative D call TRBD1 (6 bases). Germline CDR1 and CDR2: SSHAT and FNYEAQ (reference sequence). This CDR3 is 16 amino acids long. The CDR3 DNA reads TGTGCTAGCAGCTTGGCCTCTGGGACACCTCAAGAGACCCAGTACTTC. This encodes CASSLASGTPQETQYF.

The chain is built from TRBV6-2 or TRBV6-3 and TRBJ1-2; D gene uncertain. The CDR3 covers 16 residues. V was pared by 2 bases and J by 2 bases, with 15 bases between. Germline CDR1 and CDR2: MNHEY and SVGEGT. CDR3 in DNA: TGTGCCAGCAGTTACATGCTCGAAAGAGGCAACTATGGCTACACCTTC. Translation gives CASSYMLERGNYGYTF.

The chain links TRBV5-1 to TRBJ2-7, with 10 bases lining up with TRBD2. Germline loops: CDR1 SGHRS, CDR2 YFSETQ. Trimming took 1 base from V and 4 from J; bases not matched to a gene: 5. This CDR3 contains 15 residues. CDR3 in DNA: TGCGCCAGCAGCTTGTTAAGCGGGGGGGCGTACGAGCAGTACTTC. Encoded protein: CASSLLSGGAYEQYF. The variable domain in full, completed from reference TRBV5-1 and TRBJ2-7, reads KAGVTQTPRYLIKTRGQQVTLSCSPISGHRSVSWYQQTPGQGLQFLFEYFSETQRNKGNFPGRFSGRQFSNSRSEMNVSTLELGDSALYLCASSLLSGGAYEQYFGPGTRLTVT.

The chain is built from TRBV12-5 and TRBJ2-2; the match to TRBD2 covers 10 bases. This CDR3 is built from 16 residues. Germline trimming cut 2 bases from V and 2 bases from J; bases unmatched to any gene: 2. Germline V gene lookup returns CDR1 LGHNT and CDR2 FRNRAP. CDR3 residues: CASGLIAGGNTGELFF. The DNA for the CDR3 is TGTGCTAGTGGTTTGATAGCGGGGGGTAACACCGGGGAGCTGTTTTTT.

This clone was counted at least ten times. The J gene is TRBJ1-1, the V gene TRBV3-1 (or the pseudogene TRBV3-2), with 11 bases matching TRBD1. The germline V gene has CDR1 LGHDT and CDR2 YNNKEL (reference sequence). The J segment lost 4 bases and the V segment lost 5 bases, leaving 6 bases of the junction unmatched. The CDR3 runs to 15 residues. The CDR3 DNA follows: TGTGCCAGCAGCGCTGGGGACAGGGGGGGCACTGAAGCTTTCTTT. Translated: CASSAGDRGGTEAFF.

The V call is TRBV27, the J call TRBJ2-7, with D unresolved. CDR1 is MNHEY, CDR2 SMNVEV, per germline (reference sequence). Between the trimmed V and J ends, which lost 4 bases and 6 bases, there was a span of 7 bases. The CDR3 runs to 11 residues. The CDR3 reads CASSSGLEQYF. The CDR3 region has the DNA TGTGCCAGCAGTTCCGGTCTCGAGCAGTACTTC.

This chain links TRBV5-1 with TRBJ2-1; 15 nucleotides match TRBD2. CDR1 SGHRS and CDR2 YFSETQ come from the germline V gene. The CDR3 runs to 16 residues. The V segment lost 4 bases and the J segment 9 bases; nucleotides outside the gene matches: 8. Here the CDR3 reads CASSIGTSGGQGEQFF. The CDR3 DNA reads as TGCGCCAGCAGCATTGGGACTAGCGGGGGGCAAGGTGAGCAGTTCTTC. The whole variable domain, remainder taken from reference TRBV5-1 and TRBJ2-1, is KAGVTQTPRYLIKTRGQQVTLSCSPISGHRSVSWYQQTPGQGLQFLFEYFSETQRNKGNFPGRFSGRQFSNSRSEMNVSTLELGDSALYLCASSIGTSGGQGEQFFGPGTRLTVL.

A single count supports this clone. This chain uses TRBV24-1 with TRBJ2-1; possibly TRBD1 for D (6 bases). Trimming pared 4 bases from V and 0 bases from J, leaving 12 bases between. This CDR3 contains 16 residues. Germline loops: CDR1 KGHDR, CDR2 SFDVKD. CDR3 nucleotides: TGTGCCACCAGTGAATCAACAGGGAGCTCCTACAATGAGCAGTTCTTC. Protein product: CATSESTGSSYNEQFF.

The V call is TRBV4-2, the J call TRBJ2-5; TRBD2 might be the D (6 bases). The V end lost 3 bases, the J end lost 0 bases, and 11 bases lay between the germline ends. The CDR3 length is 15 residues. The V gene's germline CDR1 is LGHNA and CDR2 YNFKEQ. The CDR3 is CASSQGGRDQETQYF. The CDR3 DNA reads TGTGCCAGCAGCCAGGGGGGACGGGACCAAGAGACCCAGTACTTC.

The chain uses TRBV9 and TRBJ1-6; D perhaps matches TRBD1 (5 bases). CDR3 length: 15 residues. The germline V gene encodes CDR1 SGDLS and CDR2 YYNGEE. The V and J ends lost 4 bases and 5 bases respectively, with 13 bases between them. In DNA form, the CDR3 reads TGTGCCAGCAGCACCTTCGGGGGTGATAATTCACCCCTCCACTTT. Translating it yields CASSTFGGDNSPLHF. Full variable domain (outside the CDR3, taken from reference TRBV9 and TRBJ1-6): DSGVTQTPKHLITATGQRVTLRCSPRSGDLSVYWYQQSLDQGLQFLIQYYNGEERAKGNILERFSAQQFPDLHSELNLSSLELGDSALYFCASSTFGGDNSPLHFGNGTRLTVT.

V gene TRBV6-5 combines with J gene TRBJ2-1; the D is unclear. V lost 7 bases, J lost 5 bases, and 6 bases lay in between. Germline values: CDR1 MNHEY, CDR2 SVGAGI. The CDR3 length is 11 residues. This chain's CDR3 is CASIQHNEQFF. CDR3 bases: TGTGCCAGCATACAGCACAATGAGCAGTTCTTC.

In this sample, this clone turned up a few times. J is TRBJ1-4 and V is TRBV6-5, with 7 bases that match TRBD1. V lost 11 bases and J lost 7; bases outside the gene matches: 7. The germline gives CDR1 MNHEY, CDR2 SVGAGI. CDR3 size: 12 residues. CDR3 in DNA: TGTGCCGCAGGGGGTTCGTCTGAAAAACTGTTTTTT. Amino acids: CAAGGSSEKLFF.

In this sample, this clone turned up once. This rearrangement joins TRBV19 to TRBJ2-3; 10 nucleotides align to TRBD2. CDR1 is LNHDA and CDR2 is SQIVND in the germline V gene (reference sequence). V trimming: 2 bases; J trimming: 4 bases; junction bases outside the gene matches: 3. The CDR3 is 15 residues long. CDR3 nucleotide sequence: TGTGCCAGTAGTATAAATAGCGGGGGGTCAGATACGCAGTATTTT. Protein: CASSINSGGSDTQYF. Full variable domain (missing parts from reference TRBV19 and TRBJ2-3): DGGITQSPKYLFRKEGQNVTLSCEQNLNHDAMYWYRQDPGQGLRLIYYSQIVNDFQKGDIAEGYSVSREKKESFPLTVTSAQKNPTAFYLCASSINSGGSDTQYFGPGTRLTVL.

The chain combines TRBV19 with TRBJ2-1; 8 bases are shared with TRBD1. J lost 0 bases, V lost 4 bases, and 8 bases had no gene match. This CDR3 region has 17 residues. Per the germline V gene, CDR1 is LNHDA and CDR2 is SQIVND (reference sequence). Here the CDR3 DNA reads TGTGCCAGTAGTAAGACGGGACAGGCCCACTCCTACAATGAGCAGTTCTTC. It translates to CASSKTGQAHSYNEQFF.

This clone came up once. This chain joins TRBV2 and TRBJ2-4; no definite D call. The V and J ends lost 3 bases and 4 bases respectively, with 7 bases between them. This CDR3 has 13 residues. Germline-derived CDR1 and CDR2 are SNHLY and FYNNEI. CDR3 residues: CASSEPVKNIQYF. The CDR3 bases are TGTGCCAGCAGTGAGCCAGTTAAAAACATTCAGTACTTC.

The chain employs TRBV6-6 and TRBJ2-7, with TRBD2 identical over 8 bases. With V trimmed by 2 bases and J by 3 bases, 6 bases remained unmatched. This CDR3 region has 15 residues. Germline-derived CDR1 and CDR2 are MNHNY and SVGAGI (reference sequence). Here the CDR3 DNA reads TGTGCCAGCAGTTACCACGGGGGGGTCCTCTACGAGCAGTACTTC. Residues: CASSYHGGVLYEQYF.

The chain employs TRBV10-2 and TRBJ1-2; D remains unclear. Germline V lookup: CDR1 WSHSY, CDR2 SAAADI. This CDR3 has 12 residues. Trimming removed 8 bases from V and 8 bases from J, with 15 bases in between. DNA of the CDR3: TGCGCCAGCGAAATTCCCGGAGAGGGCTACACCTTC. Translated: CASEIPGEGYTF.

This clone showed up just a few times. The CDR3 DNA is TGTGCCAGCAGCTTACAGGGTGGATATAACACTGAAGCTTTCTTT. It codes for CASSLQGGYNTEAFF. The V gene is TRBV5-6, the J gene TRBJ1-1; D might be TRBD1 (6 bases). V was shortened by 2 bases and J by 2 bases, with 13 bases between the two germline ends. Germline values: CDR1 SGHDT, CDR2 YYEEEE. The CDR3 consists of 15 residues. Filled out from reference TRBV5-6 and TRBJ1-1, the complete variable domain reads DAGVTQSPTHLIKTRGQQVTLRCSPKSGHDTVSWYQQALGQGPQFIFQYYEEEERQRGNFPDRFSGHQFPNYSSELNVNALLLGDSALYLCASSLQGGYNTEAFFGQGTRLTVV.

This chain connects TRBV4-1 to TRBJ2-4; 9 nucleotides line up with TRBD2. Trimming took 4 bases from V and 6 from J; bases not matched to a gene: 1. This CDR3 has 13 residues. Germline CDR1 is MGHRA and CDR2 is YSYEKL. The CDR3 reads CASSLSGGNIQYF. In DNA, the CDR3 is TGCGCCAGCAGCCTTAGCGGGGGAAACATTCAGTACTTC.

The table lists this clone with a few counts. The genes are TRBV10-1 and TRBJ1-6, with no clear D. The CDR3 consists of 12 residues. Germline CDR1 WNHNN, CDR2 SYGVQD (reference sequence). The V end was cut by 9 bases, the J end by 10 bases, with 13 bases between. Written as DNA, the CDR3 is TGCGCCAGGCTGACGGGAGGGTCACCCCTCCACTTT. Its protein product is CARLTGGSPLHF.

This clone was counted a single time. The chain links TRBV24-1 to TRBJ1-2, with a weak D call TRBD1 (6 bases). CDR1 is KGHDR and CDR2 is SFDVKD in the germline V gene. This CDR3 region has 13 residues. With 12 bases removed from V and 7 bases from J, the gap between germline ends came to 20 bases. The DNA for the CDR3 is TGTGCCCCGTCGGCGGTCAGGGGTGGTGGCTACACCTTC. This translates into CAPSAVRGGGYTF.

CDR3 nucleotides: TGTGCCAGCAGCCCTACAGGGACTGGAAACACCATATATTTT. It encodes CASSPTGTGNTIYF. The gene calls are TRBV28 and TRBJ1-3; TRBD1 is a possible D gene (6 bases). Trimming removed 6 bases from V and 2 bases from J, with 11 bases in between. CDR3 size: 14 residues. Germline CDR1 MDHEN, CDR2 SYDVKM.